This TCR beta chain is from a study of blood T cell repertoires in COVID-19. The wider study: From T cells, B-cell-depleted T cells, or PBMCs came the material, which was cDNA or gDNA.

The repertoire was sequenced with immunoSEQ multiplex PCR; TCRdb's copy has only in-frame clones and lacks some. There are under 150,000 clones in the sample; roughly 88% occur only once, and roughly 28% lies in the top ten. CDR3 size: 14 residues. CDR1 is MNHEY, CDR2 SVGAGI, per germline. The ends were cut back, 2 bases at V and 4 bases at J, with 11 bases in the middle. V is TRBV6-5 and J is TRBJ1-1; TRBD1 might be the D (5 bases). Source material: peripheral blood. The TCR comes from a human donor in a cohort sampled during active COVID-19. CDR3 nucleotide sequence: TGTGCCAGCAGTTACGTGATGGGGGGCACTGAAGCTTTCTTT. Amino acids: CASSYVMGGTEAFF.